This T cell receptor (beta chain) was obtained from a study of cytomegalovirus exposure and HLA in healthy donors. Study details: Both the 120 validation repertoires and the roughly 700 first-cohort repertoires used the same platform, as reported by a later analysis.

Overall study findings and caveats: Whilst most TCR sequences proved rare, a subset of public TCRs occurred across many donors.

About this clone: Antigen unknown.

Sequencing used immunoSEQ multiplex PCR; TCRdb keeps in-frame clones, though not all of them. There are about 120,000 clones in the sample; about 83% occur only once, and 2% to 2.5% lies in the top ten. The length of the CDR3 is 14 residues. Trimming removed 5 bases at V and 1 base at J, with 12 bases between. Germline V gene lookup returns CDR1 SGHNT and CDR2 YENEEA. The specimen was PBMCs. This TCR came from a woman in her twenties or thirties in good health and CMV-seronegative. The V gene is TRBV11-3, the J gene TRBJ2-7; possible D gene TRBD1, 6 bases. The CDR3 loop is CASSRGHQSYEQYF. DNA for the CDR3: TGTGCCAGCAGCCGGGGACACCAATCCTACGAGCAGTACTTC. Together with reference TRBV11-3 and TRBJ2-7, the CDR3 gives the full variable domain: EAGVVQSPRYKIIEKKQPVAFWCNPISGHNTLYWYLQNLGQGPELLIRYENEEAVDDSQLPKDRFSAERLKGVDSTLKIQPAELGDSAVYLCASSRGHQSYEQYFGPGTRLTVT.